This T cell receptor beta chain was sequenced for a study of beta chain features in type 1 diabetes. The wider study: On cell yields, gender and age, patients and healthy donors were similar.

The V end was cut by 2 bases, the J end by 5 bases, with 10 bases between. The CDR3 consists of 13 residues. Germline V gene sequence: CDR1 SGHRS, CDR2 YFSETQ. Expressed TCRB transcripts were sequenced because the isolated RNA had all been reverse transcribed beforehand. Sequencing was performed with immunoSEQ multiplex PCR; in TCRdb, only in-frame clones are kept and a portion is missing. The repertoire holds roughly 150,000 clones, with less than 9.5% as singletons. Only a few counts were recorded for this clone. The rearrangement joins TRBV5-1 to TRBJ2-5; D remains unclear. The clonotype comes from a woman aged 18-29 years in good health. The sequenced material came from central memory CD4+ T cells from blood. The CDR3 nucleotides are TGCGCCAGCAGCTTCGAGACCGGGGAGACCCAGTACTTC. It encodes CASSFETGETQYF.